This TCR beta chain derives from a study of shared clonotypes between healthy human individuals. Findings and limits, study-wide: Naive subsets usually exceeded memory subsets in estimated richness.

TCRdb's table, derived via immunoSEQ multiplex PCR, lists solely in-frame clones and lacks some. The data show approximately 1,500,000 clones, with roughly 98% seen just once and approximately 0.44% held by the top ten. A note on this clone: Its antigen remains unidentified.

This TCR came from a man aged 25 to 40 in good health. The sample consisted of naive CD4+ T cells sorted from blood. The subset here: CD45RA+ positively selected.

This CDR3 is CASSPGLAGGFNEQFF. CDR3 sequence (DNA): TGTGCCAGCAGCCCGGGACTAGCGGGAGGTTTTAATGAGCAGTTCTTC. This chain uses TRBV28 with TRBJ2-1, with 15 bases that match TRBD2. The CDR3 runs 16 residues. Per the germline V gene, CDR1 is MDHEN and CDR2 is SYDVKM. V was clipped by 6 bases and J by 7 bases; unmatched bases: 7. The full variable domain, with the rest looked up from reference TRBV28 and TRBJ2-1, is DVKVTQSSRYLVKRTGEKVFLECVQDMDHENMFWYRQDPGLGLRLIYFSYDVKMKEKGDIPEGYSVSREKKERFSLILESASTNQTSMYLCASSPGLAGGFNEQFFGPGTRLTVL.